The clone carrying this TCR beta chain has at least ten counts. Antigen: not known. These data belong to a study of CD8+ T cells in alopecia areata. Overall study results and limits: Although TCR sharing was seen in mice, sharing across patients was less clear, possibly for HLA-related reasons.

Isolated RNA was reverse transcribed into cDNA used as the sequencing template. Only in-frame clones appear in the TCRdb table, and some are missing; sequencing was by immunoSEQ multiplex PCR. Seen here are roughly 190,000 clones, around 60% observed once, and the top ten hold approximately 0.7%. Treatment noted: oral pan-JAK inhibitor, 5-10 mg twice daily. Obtained from alopecia areata patients were lesional scalp punch biopsies along with peripheral blood. This TCR was sampled from a human donor with alopecia areata. The specimen comprised CD4+ T cells sorted from blood, sampled at week 4, from a patient treated with tofacitinib.

This CDR3 reads CASSYGVGAFF. The DNA for the CDR3 is TGTGCCAGCAGTTACGGGGTTGGAGCTTTCTTT. V is TRBV6-6 and J is TRBJ1-1, with D uncertain. Germline CDR1 reads MNHNY; CDR2 reads SVGAGI (reference sequence). The V end lost 2 bases, the J end lost 10 bases, and 8 bases lay between the germline ends. The CDR3 is 11 residues long.